This TCR beta chain stems from a study of shared clonotypes between healthy human individuals. Deep-level settings were used for running the assay. Profiled with immunoSEQ multiplex PCR; TCRdb holds only in-frame clones, not every one. The repertoire holds 1,400,000 or so clones, with 98% as singletons. This CDR3 is built from 16 residues. From germline, CDR1 is SGHNT and CDR2 YENEEA. Losses at the gene ends were 5 bases for V and 7 bases for J; bases not matched to a gene: 7. J is TRBJ2-1 and V is TRBV11-3; 14 nucleotides match TRBD2. Sequenced material: naive CD4+ T cells sorted from blood. As for subset: CD45RA+ positively selected. This clonotype was obtained from a man aged 25 to 40 in good health. The CDR3 DNA follows: TGTGCCAGCAGCCGTCCGGGACTAGCGGGAGTGAATGAGCAGTTCTTC. Translation gives CASSRPGLAGVNEQFF.